The clone carrying this T cell receptor beta chain was found a few times. Antigen: not known. Documented treatment: oral pan-JAK inhibitor, 5-10 mg twice daily. RNA extraction and reverse transcription yielded cDNA as sequencing template. Here immunoSEQ multiplex PCR was the method, and the copy in TCRdb shows in-frame clones only, minus some. Found here are about 140,000 clones, approximately 90% of them singletons; the top ten hold roughly an eighth. The data were taken from a study of CD8+ T cells in alopecia areata. Across the study: Treated patients swallowed 5 to 10 mg of oral tofacitinib twice daily. General study points: For baseline CD8+ expansion, any link to response stays uncertain with one nonresponder. Tofacitinib did not eliminate many expanded lesional clones from scalp or blood. Patients displayed less clarity in TCR sharing than mice, a finding possibly related to HLA.

The length of the CDR3 is 14 residues. The V segment lost 4 bases and the J segment 9 bases; nucleotides outside the gene matches: 10. Germline V gene data show CDR1 as MNHEY and CDR2 as SMNVEV (reference sequence). The sequence came from a human donor with alopecia areata. The chain combines TRBV27 with TRBJ2-7, with TRBD2 identical over 9 bases. Source: CD8+ T cells sorted from blood, taken at week 4, from a patient treated with tofacitinib. CDR3 coding DNA: TGTGCCAGCAGTTGGATTAGCGGGAGTTCAGTGCAGTACTTC. Protein sequence: CASSWISGSSVQYF.